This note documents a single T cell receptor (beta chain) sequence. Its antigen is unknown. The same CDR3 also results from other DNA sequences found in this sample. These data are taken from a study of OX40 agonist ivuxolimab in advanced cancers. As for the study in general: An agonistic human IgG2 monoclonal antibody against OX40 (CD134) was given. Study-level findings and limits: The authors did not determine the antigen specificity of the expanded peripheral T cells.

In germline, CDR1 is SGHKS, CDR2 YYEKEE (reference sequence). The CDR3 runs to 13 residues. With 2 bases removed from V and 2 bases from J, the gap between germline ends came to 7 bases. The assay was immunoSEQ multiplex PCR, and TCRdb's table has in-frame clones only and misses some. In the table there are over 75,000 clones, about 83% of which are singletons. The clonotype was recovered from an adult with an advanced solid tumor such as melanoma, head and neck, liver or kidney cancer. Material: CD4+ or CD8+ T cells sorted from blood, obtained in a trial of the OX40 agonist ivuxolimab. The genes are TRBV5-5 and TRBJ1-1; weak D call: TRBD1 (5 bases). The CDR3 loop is CASSFRGNTEAFF. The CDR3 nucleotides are TGTGCCAGCAGCTTTAGGGGTAACACTGAAGCTTTCTTT.